Only one count was recorded for the clone carrying this T cell receptor (beta chain). What it binds is unknown. These data belong to a study of Tregs in tolerant kidney transplant recipients. At the level of the study: The nonmyeloablative bone marrow transplants came from related graft donors, with transient mixed chimerism. Study results and caveats: Validation in larger populations is needed because few patients were studied. Some patients' samples used different primers over time, so nucleotide sequences weren't comparable.

The assay was immunoSEQ multiplex PCR, and TCRdb's table has in-frame clones only and misses some. This sample has some 70,000 clones, with roughly nine tenths found just once. Germline V gene data show CDR1 as MDHEN and CDR2 as SYDVKM. CDR3 length: 13 amino acids. V was pared by 3 bases and J by 3 bases, with 8 bases between. CD4+CD25+CD127- Tregs, CD4+CD25- non-Tregs, CD4 and CD8 cells were sorted. The specimen comprised CD4+ T cells from blood, sampled before the transplant. This TCR came from a human donor who received a combined kidney and bone marrow transplant. The gene calls are TRBV28 and TRBJ1-2, with D hard to call. CDR3 in amino acids: CASSFREYYGYTF. The DNA for the CDR3 is TGTGCCAGCAGTTTTCGAGAATACTATGGCTACACCTTC.